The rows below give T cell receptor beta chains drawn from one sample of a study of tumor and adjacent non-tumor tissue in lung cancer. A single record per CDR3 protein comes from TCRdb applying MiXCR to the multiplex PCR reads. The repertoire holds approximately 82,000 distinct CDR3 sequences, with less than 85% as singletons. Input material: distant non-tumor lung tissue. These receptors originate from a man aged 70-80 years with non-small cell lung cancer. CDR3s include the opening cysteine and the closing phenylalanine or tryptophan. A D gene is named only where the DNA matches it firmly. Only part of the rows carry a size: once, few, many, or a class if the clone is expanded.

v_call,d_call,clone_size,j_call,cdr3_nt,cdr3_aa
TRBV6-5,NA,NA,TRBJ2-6,TGTGCCAGCAGTTCCAGGACGGGGGGCTCTGGGGCCAAGGTTCTGACTTTC,CASSSRTGGSGAKVLTF
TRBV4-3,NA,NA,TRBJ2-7,TGCGCCAGCAGCCAAGTTTATCCTTCCCCCTACGAGCAGTACTTC,CASSQVYPSPYEQYF
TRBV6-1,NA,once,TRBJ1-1,TGTGCCAGCAGTGAGAGGAGCAGCATTAACACTGAAGCTTTCTTT,CASSERSSINTEAFF
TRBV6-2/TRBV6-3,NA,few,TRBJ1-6,TGTGCTAGCAGCCCGGCGGGTAAAGAGAATTCACACCTCCACTTT,CASSPAGKENSHLHF
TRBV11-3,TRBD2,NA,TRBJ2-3,TGTGCCAGCAGCTTCGGACTAGCGAACACAGATACGCAGTATTTT,CASSFGLANTDTQYF
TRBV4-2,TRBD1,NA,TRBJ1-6,TGTGCCAGCTACCAGAGCCGGGACAGACATAATTCGCCCCTCCACTTT,CASYQSRDRHNSPLHF
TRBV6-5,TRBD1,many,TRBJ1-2,TGTGCCAGCAGTTACTCGAGGACAGGGCGAAACTATGGCTACACCTTC,CASSYSRTGRNYGYTF
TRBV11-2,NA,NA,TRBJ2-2,TGTGCCAACAGCTTACAGCGTCCAGGGGAGCTGTTTTTT,CANSLQRPGELFF
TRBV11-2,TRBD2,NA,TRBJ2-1,TGTGCCAGCAGCTTAGACTCCGGGGGGGCCAATGAGCAGTTCTTC,CASSLDSGGANEQFF
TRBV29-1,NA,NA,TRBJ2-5,TGCAGCGCCAAGCCCTACCTCCAGATAGGTCAAGAGACCCGGTGCTTC,CSAKPYLQIGQETRCF
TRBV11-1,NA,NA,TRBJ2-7,TGTGCCAGCAATACCAGGGTTGCAGATTACGAGCAGTACTTC,CASNTRVADYEQYF
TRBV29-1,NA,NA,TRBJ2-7,TGCAGCGTTGGGGCAAGTGTGATGCACGATCAGTATTTC,CSVGASVMHDQYF
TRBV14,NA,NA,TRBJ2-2,TGTGACAGCAGAATGACAGGTCCAGGGGAGCTGTTTTTT,CDSRMTGPGELFF
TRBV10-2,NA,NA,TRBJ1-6,TGCGCCAGCAGCACACAATTGGGCGTTAATAACTCACCCCTCCACTTT,CASSTQLGVNNSPLHF
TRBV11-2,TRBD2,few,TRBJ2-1,TGTGCCAGCAGCTTAGTTGTAGCGGGAGGGTCCTACAATGAGCAGTTCTTC,CASSLVVAGGSYNEQFF
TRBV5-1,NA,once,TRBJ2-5,TGCGCCAACAGCCAACAGAGGGCACAGGAGACCCAGTACTTC,CANSQQRAQETQYF
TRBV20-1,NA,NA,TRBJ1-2,TGCAGTGGAAGGGAAAACATCTATGGCTACACCTTC,CSGRENIYGYTF
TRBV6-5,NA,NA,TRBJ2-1,TGTGCCAGCAGTTTGGATAGGGGCTCCTTCAATGAGCAGTTCTTC,CASSLDRGSFNEQFF
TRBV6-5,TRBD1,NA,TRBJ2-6,TGTGCGAGCAGTTCCTGGACAGGGGGCTCTGGGGCCAACGTCCTTATTTTC,CASSSWTGGSGANVLIF
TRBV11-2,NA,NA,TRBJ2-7,TGTGCCAGCAGCCTGGAGTCCTACGAGCAGTACTTC,CASSLESYEQYF
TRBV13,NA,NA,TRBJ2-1,TGTGCCAACAGCTCGGTCGTAGGGAATGAGCAGTTCTTC,CANSSVVGNEQFF
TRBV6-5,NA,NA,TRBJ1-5,TGTGCTAACAGGGATGAAGTAGGGAATTGGTGGGCCCAGCATTTT,CANRDEVGNWWAQHF
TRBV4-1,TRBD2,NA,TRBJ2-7,TGCGCCAGCAGTCAGACACTAGCGGGAGAGGGGGGCGAGCAGTACTTC,CASSQTLAGEGGEQYF
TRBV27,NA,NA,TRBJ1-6,TGTGCCAGTACTCCGAAGGGGTTGAATAATTCACCCCTCCACTTT,CASTPKGLNNSPLHF
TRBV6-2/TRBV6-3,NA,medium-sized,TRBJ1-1,TGTGCCAGCAATTTTGGACAGATCGGGAACACTGAAGCTTTCTTT,CASNFGQIGNTEAFF
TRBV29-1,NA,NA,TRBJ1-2,TGTAGCGGTCTCCAGACGGGAGCCTATGGCTACACATTC,CSGLQTGAYGYTF
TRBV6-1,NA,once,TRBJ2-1,TGTGTCAGAAGTGGGACAAGGGAATTGGATGAGCAGTTCTTC,CVRSGTRELDEQFF
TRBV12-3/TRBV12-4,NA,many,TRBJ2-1,TGTGCCAGCAGTAGGGAACTCTACAATGAGCAGTTCTTC,CASSRELYNEQFF
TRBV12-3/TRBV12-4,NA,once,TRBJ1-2,TGTGCCAGCAGATTAGACGAGACATGGGTAAATGGCTACACATTC,CASRLDETWVNGYTF
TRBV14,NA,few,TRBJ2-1,TGTGCCGGCAGCCAAGGGCAGAACTCCTACAATGAGCAGTTCTTC,CAGSQGQNSYNEQFF
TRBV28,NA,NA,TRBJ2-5,TGTGCCACCCTCCCATCGGCAGTTGGAGAGACCCAGTACTTC,CATLPSAVGETQYF
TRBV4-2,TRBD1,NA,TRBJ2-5,TGTACCAGCAGCCAAGTAGACAGGGGACAAAAGGGGGAGACCAAGTACTTC,CTSSQVDRGQKGETKYF
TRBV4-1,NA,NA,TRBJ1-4,TGCGCCACCAGTCAAGATAGCCTCCGAGGGAAACTGTTTTTT,CATSQDSLRGKLFF
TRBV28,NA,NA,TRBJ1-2,TGTGCCAACATAGGGGGAGGCGGGCTCTATGGCTACACCTTC,CANIGGGGLYGYTF
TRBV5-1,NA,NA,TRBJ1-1,TGCACCAGCGGAGTAAGAGGGGGAGAGAATGAAGCTTTCTTT,CTSGVRGGENEAFF
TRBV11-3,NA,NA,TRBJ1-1,TGTGCCATCAGGTTCTCTACCGGGGGGAGCACTGAAGCTTTCTTT,CAIRFSTGGSTEAFF
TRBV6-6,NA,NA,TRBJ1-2,TGTGCCAGCAGCCCTAGACAGGTCTCAAGATGCTACACTTTC,CASSPRQVSRCYTF
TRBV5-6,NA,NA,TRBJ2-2,TGTGCCAACAGATTTGGAACCGGGAACTCAGGCGGGGAGCTGTTTTTT,CANRFGTGNSGGELFF
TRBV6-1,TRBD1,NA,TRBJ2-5,TGTCCCAGCAGTCGATTCAACCCCGGGACAGGGGGACAAGAGACCCAGTACTTC,CPSSRFNPGTGGQETQYF
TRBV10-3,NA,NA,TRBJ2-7,TGTGCCATCAGTGAACCAAATCAAGGCAGGATCGAACAGTACTTC,CAISEPNQGRIEQYF
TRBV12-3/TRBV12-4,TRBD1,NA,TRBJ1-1,TGTGCCAGCAGTGGACAGGGGAGCTTGTACACTGAAGCTTTCTTT,CASSGQGSLYTEAFF
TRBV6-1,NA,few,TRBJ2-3,TGTGCCAGTACCGTCACAGTGACAGGTGGAGATACGCAGTATTTT,CASTVTVTGGDTQYF
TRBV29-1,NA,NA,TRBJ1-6,TGCAGCGTTAAGACGGGGGATAGTTTACCCCTTCACTTT,CSVKTGDSLPLHF
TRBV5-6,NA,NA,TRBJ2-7,TGTGCCAGCAGCTTGTGGCAGGGCGTCTACGAGCAGTACTTC,CASSLWQGVYEQYF
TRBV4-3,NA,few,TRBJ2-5,TGCGCCAGCAACCAAGCCCTACAAGGGGTCCAGTACTTC,CASNQALQGVQYF
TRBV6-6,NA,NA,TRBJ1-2,TGTGCCAGCAGCCCTAGACTGGTCTCAAGGCACTACACCTTC,CASSPRLVSRHYTF
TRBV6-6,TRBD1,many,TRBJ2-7,TGTGCCAGCAGTTGGGACAGGACATCCTACGAGCAGTACTTC,CASSWDRTSYEQYF
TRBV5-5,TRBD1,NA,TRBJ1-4,TGTCCCAGCAGCTTACGGACAGGGGGTTCAACTAATGAAAAACCGTTTTTT,CPSSLRTGGSTNEKPFF
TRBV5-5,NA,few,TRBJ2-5,TGTGCGAGCAGTATGGTCAGTCCGGAGACCCAGTACTTC,CASSMVSPETQYF
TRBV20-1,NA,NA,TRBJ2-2,TGCAGTGCGTCAGCGGCCCTAAACACCGGGGAGCCGTTTTTT,CSASAALNTGEPFF
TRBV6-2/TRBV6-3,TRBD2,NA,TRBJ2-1,TGTGCAAGCAGTTCCATCGGGGGACTTGCGGGGGTGGTGGGCTCGAATGAGCAGTTCTTC,CASSSIGGLAGVVGSNEQFF
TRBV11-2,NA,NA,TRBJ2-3,TGTGCCAGCAGTTTAGAGGGTGCGGGGACAGATACACAGTATTTT,CASSLEGAGTDTQYF
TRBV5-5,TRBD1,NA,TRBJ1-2,TGTGTCAGCAGCTTGGACAGGGGATGGGATGGCTACAACTTC,CVSSLDRGWDGYNF
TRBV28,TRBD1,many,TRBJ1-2,TGTGCCAGCACCCTGGACAGGGTTGACTATGGCTACACCTTC,CASTLDRVDYGYTF
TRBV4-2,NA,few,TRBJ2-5,TGTGCCAGCAGCCAAGGGCGATGGGGGGTTTTAGGGGAGATCCAGTACTTC,CASSQGRWGVLGEIQYF
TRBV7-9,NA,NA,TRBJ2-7,TGTGCCAGCAGCTTAGAAATGTACGGGGCCGAGCAGTACTTC,CASSLEMYGAEQYF
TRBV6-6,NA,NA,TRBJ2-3,TGTGCCAGCGGTTACTTGCTTGCAGATACGCAGTATTTT,CASGYLLADTQYF
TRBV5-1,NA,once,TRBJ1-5,TGCGCCAGCGGCACGGACCGTAATCAGCCCCAGCATTTT,CASGTDRNQPQHF
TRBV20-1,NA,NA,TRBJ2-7,TGCAGTGCTAGGCCGGGACACCCGGAGCAGTACTTC,CSARPGHPEQYF